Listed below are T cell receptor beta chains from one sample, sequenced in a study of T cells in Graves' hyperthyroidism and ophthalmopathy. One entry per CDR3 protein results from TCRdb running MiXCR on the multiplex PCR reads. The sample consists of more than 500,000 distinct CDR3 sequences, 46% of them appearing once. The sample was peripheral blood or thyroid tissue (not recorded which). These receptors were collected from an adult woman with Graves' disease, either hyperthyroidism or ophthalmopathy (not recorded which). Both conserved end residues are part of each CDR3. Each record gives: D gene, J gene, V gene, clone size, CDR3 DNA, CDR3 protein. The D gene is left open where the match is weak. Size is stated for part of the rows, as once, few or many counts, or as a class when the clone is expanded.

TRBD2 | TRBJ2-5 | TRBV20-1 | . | TGCAGTGCTGGGAGTAGCGGGAGGGCTTTGGTTGTGGAGACCCAGTACTTC | CSAGSSGRALVVETQYF
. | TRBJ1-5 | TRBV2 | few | TGTGCCAGCAAATTCATGGGGAATCAGCCCCAGCATTTT | CASKFMGNQPQHF
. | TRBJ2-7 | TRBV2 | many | TGTGCCAGCAGTGGAGGGGCTGATGAGTACTTC | CASSGGADEYF
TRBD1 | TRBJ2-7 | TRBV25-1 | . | TGTGCCAGCAGCCGGGACAGGGGGACCTACGAGCAGTACTTC | CASSRDRGTYEQYF
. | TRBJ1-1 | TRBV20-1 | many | TGCAGTGCTATTGCCCACATGAGGAACACTGAAGCTTTCTTT | CSAIAHMRNTEAFF
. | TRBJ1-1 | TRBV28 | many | TGTGCCACCACGGTCGTGAACACTGAAGCTTTCTTT | CATTVVNTEAFF
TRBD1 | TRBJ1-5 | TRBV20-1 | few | TGCAGTACTATGGGACAGCTACGCAATCAGCCCCAGCATTTT | CSTMGQLRNQPQHF
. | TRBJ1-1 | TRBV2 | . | TGTGCCAGCAGTGAACGGGGGGCGTGGAGCACTGAAGCTTTCTTT | CASSERGAWSTEAFF
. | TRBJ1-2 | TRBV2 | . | TGTGCCAGCAGGAAGGGGACCTATGGCTACACCTTC | CASRKGTYGYTF
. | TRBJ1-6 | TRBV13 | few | TGTGCCAGCACTGTGCGTTCTAATTCACCCCTCCACTTT | CASTVRSNSPLHF
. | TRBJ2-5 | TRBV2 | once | TGTGCCAGCAGTGAAGCCGGTATGGCTAGCCCGGGTTTT | CASSEAGMASPGF
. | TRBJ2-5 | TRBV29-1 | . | TGCAGCGTGGATAGGACCGGGGAGACCCAGTACTTC | CSVDRTGETQYF
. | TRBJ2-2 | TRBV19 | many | TGTGCCAGTAGTATATCCGGTCCCCTCCCCGGGGAGCTGTTTTTT | CASSISGPLPGELFF
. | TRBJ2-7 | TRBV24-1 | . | TGTGCCACCAGTGATGACCAGGGAAAGGACGAGCAGTACTTC | CATSDDQGKDEQYF
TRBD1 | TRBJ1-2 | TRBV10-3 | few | TGTGCCATCAGTGGAGGACAGGAGGCTAACTATGGCTACACCTTC | CAISGGQEANYGYTF
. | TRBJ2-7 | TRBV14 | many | TGTGCCAGCAGCCCGACAGGTGGCCTTGAGCAGTACTTC | CASSPTGGLEQYF
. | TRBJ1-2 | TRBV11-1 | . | TGTGCCAGCAGCTTAGCCCGCGCCTCGAATGGCTACACCTTC | CASSLARASNGYTF
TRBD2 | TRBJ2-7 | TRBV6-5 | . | TGTGCCATCAGTGGGGGAGGGCAAGGCTACGAGCAGTACTTC | CAISGGGQGYEQYF
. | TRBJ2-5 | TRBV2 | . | TGTGCCAGCAGTGTTTCGGGGGCAGGGGAGACCCAGTACTTC | CASSVSGAGETQYF
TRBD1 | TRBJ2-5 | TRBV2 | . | TGTGCCAGCAGTGGACAGCGGGACAGGGGCCCCTCAGGGACCCAGTACTTC | CASSGQRDRGPSGTQYF
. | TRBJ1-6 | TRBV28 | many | TGTGCCAGCAGTCCCTCACTAGTTTCACCCCTCCACTTT | CASSPSLVSPLHF
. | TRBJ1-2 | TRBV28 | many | TGTGCCAGCAGTCCCCCGCGACGCAGGAGAACTTATGGCTACACCTTC | CASSPPRRRRTYGYTF
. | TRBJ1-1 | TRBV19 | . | TGTGCCAGTAGTATAGGGACGGCCTACACTGAAGCTTTCTTT | CASSIGTAYTEAFF
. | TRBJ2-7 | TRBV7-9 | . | TGTGCCAGCAACGGACCCGGGACACTGTACGAGCAGTACTTC | CASNGPGTLYEQYF
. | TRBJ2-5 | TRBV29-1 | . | TGCAGCATCGGGGGTGGGGCTATCAAAGAGACCCAGTACTTC | CSIGGGAIKETQYF
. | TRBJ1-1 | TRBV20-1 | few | TGCAGTGCTAGACGGACGAACACTGAAGCTTTCTTT | CSARRTNTEAFF
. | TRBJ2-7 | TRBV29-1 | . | TGCAGCGTACGTCTGGGGGAGCAGTACTTC | CSVRLGEQYF
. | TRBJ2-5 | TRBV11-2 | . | TGTGCCAGCAGAGGGGCAGGACGCCAAGAGACCCAGTACTTC | CASRGAGRQETQYF
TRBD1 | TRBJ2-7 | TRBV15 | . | TGTGCCACCAGCAACCGGGACAGGGGAAACGAGCAGTACTTC | CATSNRDRGNEQYF
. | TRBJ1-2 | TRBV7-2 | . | TGTGCCAGCAGCTTATCGGACTACACCTTC | CASSLSDYTF
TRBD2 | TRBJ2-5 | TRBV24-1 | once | TGTGCCACCAGCCATTCGGGAGGGACCCAGTACTTC | CATSHSGGTQYF
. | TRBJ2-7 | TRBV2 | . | TGTGCCAGCAGCGGGGCTAGCTTATCCTACGAGCAGTACTTC | CASSGASLSYEQYF
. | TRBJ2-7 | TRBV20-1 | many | TGCAGTGCTAGACCCTCCAGACAGACCTTTGCCTACGAGCAGTACTTC | CSARPSRQTFAYEQYF
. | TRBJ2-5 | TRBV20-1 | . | TGCAGCGTTGAAGGGTCCTTTCGTGAGACCCAGTACTTC | CSVEGSFRETQYF
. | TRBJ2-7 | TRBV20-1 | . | TGCAGTGCTAGAGATTACAGTGGGGGAATGGAGCAGTACTTC | CSARDYSGGMEQYF
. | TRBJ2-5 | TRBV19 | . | TGTGCCAGTAGTACCAGTTCCCAAGAGACCCAGTACTTC | CASSTSSQETQYF
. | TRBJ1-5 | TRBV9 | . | TGTGCCAGCAGCGTAGCGGCATCTTATCAGCCCCAGCATTTT | CASSVAASYQPQHF
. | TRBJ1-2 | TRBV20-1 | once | TGCAGTGCTAGAGGGACGGGAGGGGGCTACACCTTC | CSARGTGGGYTF
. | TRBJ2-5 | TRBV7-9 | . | TGTGCCAGCCGATACGGCGTACAGGGACAAGAGACCCAGTACTTC | CASRYGVQGQETQYF
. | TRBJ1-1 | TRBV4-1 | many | TGCGCCAGCAGCCAAAGATCGACCCCACGGGCTGAAGCTTTCTTT | CASSQRSTPRAEAFF
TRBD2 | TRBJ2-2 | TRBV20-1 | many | TGCAGTGCTAGTCTCCTAGCGGGAGCCACCGGGGAGCTGTTTTTT | CSASLLAGATGELFF
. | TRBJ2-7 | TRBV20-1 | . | TGCAGTGCTAGAGGAGACACCTCCGAGCAGTACTTC | CSARGDTSEQYF
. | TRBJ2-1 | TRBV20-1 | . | TGCAGTGCTACCGTTCGGGGCAATGAGCAGTTCTTC | CSATVRGNEQFF
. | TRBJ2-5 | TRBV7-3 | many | TGTGCCAGCAGCCGGATCGGAGGGGCCCAAGAGACCCAGTACTTC | CASSRIGGAQETQYF
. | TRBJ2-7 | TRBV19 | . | TGCGCCAGCAGCTCTCCGGGACACGACCTCTACGAGCAGTACTTC | CASSSPGHDLYEQYF
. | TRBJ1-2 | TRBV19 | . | TGTGCCAGTAGTATAGTGGCAGGCGACTATGGCTACACCTTC | CASSIVAGDYGYTF
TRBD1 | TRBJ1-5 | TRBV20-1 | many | TGCAGTGCTAAACCCGGGACAGAGGGCAATCAGCCCCAGCATTTT | CSAKPGTEGNQPQHF
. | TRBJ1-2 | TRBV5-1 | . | TGCGCCAGCAGCCCGACGGGGGTCAGGTCCTATGGCTACACCTTC | CASSPTGVRSYGYTF
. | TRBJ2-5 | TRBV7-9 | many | TGTGCCAGCAGCTTACTCCCAGCTAGGAGGCAAGAGACCCAGTACTTC | CASSLLPARRQETQYF
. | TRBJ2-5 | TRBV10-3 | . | TGTGCCATCAGTGAGGAAACGACCCAGTACTTC | CAISEETTQYF
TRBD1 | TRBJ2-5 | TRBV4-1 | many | TGCGCCAGCAGCCAAACCGCCGGGACAGTGGTCTTC | CASSQTAGTVVF
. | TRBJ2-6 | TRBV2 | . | TGTGCCAGCTGCCCCGGCGGGACAGAGGGGTCTGGGGCCAACGTCCTGACTTTC | CASCPGGTEGSGANVLTF
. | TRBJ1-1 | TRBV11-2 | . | TGTGCCAGCAGCTTAGATATAGGTACTGAAGCTTTCTTT | CASSLDIGTEAFF
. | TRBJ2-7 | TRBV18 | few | TGTGCCAGCTCACTGCTTGGCTCCTACGAGCAGTACTTC | CASSLLGSYEQYF